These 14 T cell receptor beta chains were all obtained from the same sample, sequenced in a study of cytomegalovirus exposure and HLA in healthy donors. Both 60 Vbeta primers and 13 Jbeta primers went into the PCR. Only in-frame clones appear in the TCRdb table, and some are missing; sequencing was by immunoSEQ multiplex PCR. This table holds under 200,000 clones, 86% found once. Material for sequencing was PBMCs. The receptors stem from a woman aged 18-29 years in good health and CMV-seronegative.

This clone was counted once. The CDR3 loop is CASSPSRQTGGRGELFF. The CDR3 DNA reads as TGTGCCAGCAGCCCTAGCCGACAGACAGGGGGTAGGGGGGAGCTGTTTTTT. This chain joins TRBV7-8 and TRBJ2-2; 9 positions match TRBD1. This CDR3 is 17 amino acids long. V was pared by 5 bases and J by 8 bases, with 15 bases of the junction left unmatched. Germline V gene sequence: CDR1 SGHVS, CDR2 FQNEAQ.

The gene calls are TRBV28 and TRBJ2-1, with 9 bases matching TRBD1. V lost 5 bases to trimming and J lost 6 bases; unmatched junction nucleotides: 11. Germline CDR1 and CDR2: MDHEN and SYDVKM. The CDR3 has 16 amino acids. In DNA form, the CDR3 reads TGTGCCAGCAGTGGTTCAGTGACAGGGGGATTCAATGAGCAGTTCTTC. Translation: CASSGSVTGGFNEQFF.

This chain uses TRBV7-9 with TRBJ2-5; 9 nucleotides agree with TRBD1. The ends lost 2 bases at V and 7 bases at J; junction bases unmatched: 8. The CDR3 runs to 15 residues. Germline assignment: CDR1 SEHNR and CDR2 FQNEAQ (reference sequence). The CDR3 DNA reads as TGTGCCAGCAGCTTAACAGGACAGGGGAAGACGACCCAGTACTTC. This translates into CASSLTGQGKTTQYF.

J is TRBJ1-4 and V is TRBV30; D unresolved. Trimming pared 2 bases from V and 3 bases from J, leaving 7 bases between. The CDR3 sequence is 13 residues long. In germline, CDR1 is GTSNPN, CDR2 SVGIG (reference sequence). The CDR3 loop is CAWSWTPNEKLFF. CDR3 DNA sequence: TGTGCCTGGAGTTGGACTCCTAATGAAAAACTGTTTTTT.

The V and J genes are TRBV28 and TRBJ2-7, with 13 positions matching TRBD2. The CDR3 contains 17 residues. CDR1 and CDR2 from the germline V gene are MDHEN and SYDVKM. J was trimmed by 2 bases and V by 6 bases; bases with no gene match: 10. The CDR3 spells CASRAGTSGTPPYEQYF. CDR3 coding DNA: TGTGCCAGCAGGGCCGGGACTAGCGGGACTCCACCCTACGAGCAGTACTTC.

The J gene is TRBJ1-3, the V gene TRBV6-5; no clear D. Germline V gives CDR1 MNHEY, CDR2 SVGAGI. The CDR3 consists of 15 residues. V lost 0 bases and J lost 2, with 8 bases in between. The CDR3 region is CASSYSRGPGNTIYF. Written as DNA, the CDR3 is TGTGCCAGCAGTTACTCGCGAGGCCCTGGAAACACCATATATTTT.

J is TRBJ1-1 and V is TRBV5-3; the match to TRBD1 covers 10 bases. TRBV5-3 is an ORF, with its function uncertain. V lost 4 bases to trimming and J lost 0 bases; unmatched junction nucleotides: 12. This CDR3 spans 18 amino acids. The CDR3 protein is CARSPPPGQGPLNTEAFF. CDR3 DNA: TGTGCCAGAAGCCCGCCCCCGGGACAGGGGCCTCTGAACACTGAAGCTTTCTTT.

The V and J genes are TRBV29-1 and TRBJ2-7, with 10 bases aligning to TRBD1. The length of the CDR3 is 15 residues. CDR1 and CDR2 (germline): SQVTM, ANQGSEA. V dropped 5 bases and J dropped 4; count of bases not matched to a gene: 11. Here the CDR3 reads CSVTRGGTGVYEQYF. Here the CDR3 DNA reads TGCAGCGTTACCAGGGGGGGGACAGGGGTGTACGAGCAGTACTTC.

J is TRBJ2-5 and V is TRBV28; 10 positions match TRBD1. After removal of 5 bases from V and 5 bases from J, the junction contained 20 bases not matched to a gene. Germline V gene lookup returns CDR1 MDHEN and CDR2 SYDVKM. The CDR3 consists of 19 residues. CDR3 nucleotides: TGTGCCAGCAGTGAACTCGACCGGGACAGGGGATTTTGGGCGGAGACCCAGTACTTC. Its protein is CASSELDRDRGFWAETQYF.

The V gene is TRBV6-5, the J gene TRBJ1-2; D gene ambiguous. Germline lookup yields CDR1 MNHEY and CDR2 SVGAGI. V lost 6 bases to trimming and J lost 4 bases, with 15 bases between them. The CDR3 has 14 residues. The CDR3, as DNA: TGTGCCAGCAGCTCTCAAACTACCCCCTATGGCTACACCTTC. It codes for CASSSQTTPYGYTF.

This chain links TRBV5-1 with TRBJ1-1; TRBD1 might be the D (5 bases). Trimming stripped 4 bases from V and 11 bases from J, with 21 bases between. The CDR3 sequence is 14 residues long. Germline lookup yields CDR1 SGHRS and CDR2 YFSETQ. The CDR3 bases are TGCGCCAGCAGCCCCTTTGACAGTCCACTGAACGCTTTCTTT. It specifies CASSPFDSPLNAFF.

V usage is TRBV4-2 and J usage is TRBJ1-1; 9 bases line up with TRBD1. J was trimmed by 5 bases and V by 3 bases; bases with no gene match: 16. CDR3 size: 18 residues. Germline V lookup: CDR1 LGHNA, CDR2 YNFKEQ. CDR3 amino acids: CASSQITGGFEWETEAFF. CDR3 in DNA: TGTGCCAGCAGCCAGATAACAGGGGGCTTCGAGTGGGAGACTGAAGCTTTCTTT.

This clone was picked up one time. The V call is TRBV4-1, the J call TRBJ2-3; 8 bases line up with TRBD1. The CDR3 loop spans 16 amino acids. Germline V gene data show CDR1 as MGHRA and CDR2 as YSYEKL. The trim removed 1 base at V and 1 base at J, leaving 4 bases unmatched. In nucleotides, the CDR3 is TGCGCCAGCAGCCAAGCGGGACAGGTCGGCACAGATACGCAGTATTTT. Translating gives CASSQAGQVGTDTQYF.

For the CDR3, the DNA is TGTGCCAGCACCCCGGGGGGGGACAATGAGCAGTTCTTC. Translation gives CASTPGGDNEQFF. This chain uses TRBV28 with TRBJ2-1; 8 nucleotides line up with TRBD2. This CDR3 comprises 13 residues. Germline V gene sequence: CDR1 MDHEN, CDR2 SYDVKM. Germline trimming cut 7 bases from V and 5 bases from J; bases unmatched to any gene: 4. The variable domain in full, completed from reference TRBV28 and TRBJ2-1, reads DVKVTQSSRYLVKRTGEKVFLECVQDMDHENMFWYRQDPGLGLRLIYFSYDVKMKEKGDIPEGYSVSREKKERFSLILESASTNQTSMYLCASTPGGDNEQFFGPGTRLTVL.